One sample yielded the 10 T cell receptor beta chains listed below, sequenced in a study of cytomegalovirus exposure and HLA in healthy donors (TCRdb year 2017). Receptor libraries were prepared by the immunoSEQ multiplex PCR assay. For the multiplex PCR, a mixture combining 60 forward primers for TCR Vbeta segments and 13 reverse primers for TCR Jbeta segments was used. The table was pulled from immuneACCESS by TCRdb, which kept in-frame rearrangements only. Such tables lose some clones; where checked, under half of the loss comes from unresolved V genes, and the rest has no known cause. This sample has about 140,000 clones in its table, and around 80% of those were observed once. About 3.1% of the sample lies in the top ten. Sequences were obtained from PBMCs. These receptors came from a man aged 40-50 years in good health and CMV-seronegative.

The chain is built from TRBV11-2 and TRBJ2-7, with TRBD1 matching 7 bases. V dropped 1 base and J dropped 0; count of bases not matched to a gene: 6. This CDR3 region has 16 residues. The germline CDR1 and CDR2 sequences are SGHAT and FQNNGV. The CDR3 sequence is CASSLAQGQYSYEQYF. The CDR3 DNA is TGTGCCAGCAGCTTAGCGCAGGGACAGTACTCCTACGAGCAGTACTTC.

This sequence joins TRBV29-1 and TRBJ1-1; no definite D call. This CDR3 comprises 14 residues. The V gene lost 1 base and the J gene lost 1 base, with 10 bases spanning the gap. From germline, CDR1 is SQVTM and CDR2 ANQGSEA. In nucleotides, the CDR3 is TGCAGCGTTGAAGGAGCGTTGGAGAACACTGAAGCTTTCTTT. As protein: CSVEGALENTEAFF. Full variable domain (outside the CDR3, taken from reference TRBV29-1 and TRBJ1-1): SAVISQKPSRDICQRGTSLTIQCQVDSQVTMMFWYRQQPGQSLTLIATANQGSEATYESGFVIDKFPISRPNLTFSTLTVSNMSPEDSSIYLCSVEGALENTEAFFGQGTRLTVV.

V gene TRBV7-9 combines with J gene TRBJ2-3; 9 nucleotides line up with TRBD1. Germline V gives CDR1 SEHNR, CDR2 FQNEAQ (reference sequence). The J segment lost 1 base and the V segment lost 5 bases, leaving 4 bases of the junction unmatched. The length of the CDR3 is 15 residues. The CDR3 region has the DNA TGTGCCAGCAGCCCCAGACAGGGGGGCACAGATACGCAGTATTTT. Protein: CASSPRQGGTDTQYF.

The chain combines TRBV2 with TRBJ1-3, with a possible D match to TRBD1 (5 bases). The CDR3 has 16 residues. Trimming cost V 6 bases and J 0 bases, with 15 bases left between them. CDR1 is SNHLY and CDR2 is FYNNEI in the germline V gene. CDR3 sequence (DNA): TGTGCCAGCAGGGCCTTCACGGGGGACTCTGGAAACACCATATATTTT. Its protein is CASRAFTGDSGNTIYF.

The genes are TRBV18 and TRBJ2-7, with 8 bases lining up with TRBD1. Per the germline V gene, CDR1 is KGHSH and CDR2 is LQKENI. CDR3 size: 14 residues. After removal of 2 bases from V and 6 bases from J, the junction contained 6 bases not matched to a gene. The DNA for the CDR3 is TGTGCCAGCTCACCAGGGGGACAGGACTCCGAGCAGTACTTC. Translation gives CASSPGGQDSEQYF.

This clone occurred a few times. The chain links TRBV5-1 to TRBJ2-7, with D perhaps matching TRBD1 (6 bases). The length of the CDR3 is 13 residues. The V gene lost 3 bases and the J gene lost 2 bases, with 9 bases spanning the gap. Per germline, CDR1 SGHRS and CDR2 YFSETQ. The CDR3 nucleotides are TGCGCCAGCAGCTCGGACAGACCCTACGAGCAGTACTTC. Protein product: CASSSDRPYEQYF.

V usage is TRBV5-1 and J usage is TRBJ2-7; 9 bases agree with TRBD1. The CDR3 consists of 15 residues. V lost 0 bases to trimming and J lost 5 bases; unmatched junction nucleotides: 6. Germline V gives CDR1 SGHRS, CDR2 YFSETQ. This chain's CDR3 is CASSLEGQGIDEQYF. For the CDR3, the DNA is TGCGCCAGCAGCTTGGAAGGACAGGGGATCGACGAGCAGTACTTC.

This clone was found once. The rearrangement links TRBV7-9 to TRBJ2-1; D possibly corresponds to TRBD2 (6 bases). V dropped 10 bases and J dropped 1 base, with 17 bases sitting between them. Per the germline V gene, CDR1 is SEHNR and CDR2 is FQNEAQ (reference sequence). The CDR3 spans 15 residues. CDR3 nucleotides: TGTGCCAACTCAGGGAGGAGTAGGTCCTACAATGAGCAGTTCTTC. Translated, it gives CANSGRSRSYNEQFF.

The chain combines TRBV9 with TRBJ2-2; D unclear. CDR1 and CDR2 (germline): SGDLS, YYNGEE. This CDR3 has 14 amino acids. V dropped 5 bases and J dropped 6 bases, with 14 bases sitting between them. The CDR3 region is CASSDYTGAGELFF. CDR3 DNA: TGTGCCAGCAGTGATTATACGGGTGCCGGGGAGCTGTTTTTT.

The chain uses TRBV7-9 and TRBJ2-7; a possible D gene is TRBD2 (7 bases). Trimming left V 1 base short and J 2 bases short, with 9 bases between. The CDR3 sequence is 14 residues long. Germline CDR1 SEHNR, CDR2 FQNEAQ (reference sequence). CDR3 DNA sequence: TGTGCCAGCAGCTTAGGGGGGGGCCCCTACGAGCAGTACTTC. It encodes CASSLGGGPYEQYF.